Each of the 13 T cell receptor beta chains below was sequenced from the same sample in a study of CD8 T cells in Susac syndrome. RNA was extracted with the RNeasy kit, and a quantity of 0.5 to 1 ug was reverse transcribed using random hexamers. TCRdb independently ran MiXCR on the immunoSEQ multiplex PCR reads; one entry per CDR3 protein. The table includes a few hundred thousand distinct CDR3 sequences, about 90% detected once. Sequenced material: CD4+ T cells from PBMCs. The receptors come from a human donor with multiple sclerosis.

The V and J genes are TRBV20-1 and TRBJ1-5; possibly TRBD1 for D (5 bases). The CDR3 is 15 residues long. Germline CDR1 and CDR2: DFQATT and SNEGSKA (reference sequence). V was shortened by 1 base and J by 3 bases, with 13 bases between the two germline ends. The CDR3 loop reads CSARGGGGTNQPQHF. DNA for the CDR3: TGCAGTGCTAGAGGTGGGGGAGGGACCAATCAGCCCCAGCATTTT.

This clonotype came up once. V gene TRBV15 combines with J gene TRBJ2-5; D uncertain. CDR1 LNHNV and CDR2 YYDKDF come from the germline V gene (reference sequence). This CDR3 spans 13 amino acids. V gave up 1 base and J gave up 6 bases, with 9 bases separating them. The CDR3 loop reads CATSRGVPKTQYF. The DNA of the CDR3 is TGTGCCACCAGCAGAGGGGTCCCGAAGACCCAGTACTTC.

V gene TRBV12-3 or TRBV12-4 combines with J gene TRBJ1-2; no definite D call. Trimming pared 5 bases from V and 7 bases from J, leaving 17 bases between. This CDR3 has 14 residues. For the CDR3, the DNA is TGTGCCAGCAGTATTTCCGACAAGAGCGCTGGCTACACCTTC. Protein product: CASSISDKSAGYTF.

The CDR3 DNA reads TGTGCCAGCAGTTACGGGGACCTAAGTTGGCCCCAGCATTTT. Its protein is CASSYGDLSWPQHF. The chain employs TRBV6-2 or TRBV6-3 and TRBJ1-5, with TRBD1 as a possible D gene (5 bases). This CDR3 is 14 amino acids long. Trimming stripped 2 bases from V and 9 bases from J, with 14 bases between. Germline CDR1 reads MNHEY; CDR2 reads SVGEGT.

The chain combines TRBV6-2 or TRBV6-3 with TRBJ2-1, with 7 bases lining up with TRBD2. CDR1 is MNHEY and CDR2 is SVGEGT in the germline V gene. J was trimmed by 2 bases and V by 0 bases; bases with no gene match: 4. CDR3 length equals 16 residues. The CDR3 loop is CASSYSASGTYNEQFF. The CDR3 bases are TGTGCCAGCAGTTACTCGGCTAGCGGAACCTACAATGAGCAGTTCTTC.

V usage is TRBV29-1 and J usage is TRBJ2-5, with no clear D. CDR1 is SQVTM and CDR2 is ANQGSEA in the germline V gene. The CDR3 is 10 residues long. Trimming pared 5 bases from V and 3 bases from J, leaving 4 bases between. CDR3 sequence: CSVREETQYF. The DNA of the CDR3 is TGCAGCGTTCGGGAAGAGACCCAGTACTTC.

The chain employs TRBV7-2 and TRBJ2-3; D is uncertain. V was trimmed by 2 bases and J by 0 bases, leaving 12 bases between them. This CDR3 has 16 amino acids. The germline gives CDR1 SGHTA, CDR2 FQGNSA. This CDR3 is CASSLLASPSTDTQYF. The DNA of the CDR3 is TGTGCCAGCAGCTTATTGGCGTCCCCGAGCACAGATACGCAGTATTTT.

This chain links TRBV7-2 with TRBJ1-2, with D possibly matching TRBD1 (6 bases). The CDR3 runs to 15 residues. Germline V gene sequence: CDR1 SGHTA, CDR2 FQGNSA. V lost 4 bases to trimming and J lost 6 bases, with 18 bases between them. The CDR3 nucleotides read TGTGCCAGCAGCTCATACAGGGTCAGGAGGGATGGCTACACCTTC. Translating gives CASSSYRVRRDGYTF.

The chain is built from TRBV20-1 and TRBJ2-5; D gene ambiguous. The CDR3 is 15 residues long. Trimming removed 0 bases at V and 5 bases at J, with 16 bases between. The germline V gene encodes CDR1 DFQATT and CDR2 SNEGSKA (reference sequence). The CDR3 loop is CSARDLAEPFETQYF. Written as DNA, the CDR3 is TGCAGTGCTAGAGATCTGGCGGAGCCTTTCGAGACCCAGTACTTC.

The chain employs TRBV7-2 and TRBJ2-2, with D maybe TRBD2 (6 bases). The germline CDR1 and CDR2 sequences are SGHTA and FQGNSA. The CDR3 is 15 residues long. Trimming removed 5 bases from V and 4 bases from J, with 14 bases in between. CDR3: CASSALAGTTGELFF. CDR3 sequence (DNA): TGTGCCAGCAGCGCCCTGGCGGGGACCACCGGGGAGCTGTTTTTT.

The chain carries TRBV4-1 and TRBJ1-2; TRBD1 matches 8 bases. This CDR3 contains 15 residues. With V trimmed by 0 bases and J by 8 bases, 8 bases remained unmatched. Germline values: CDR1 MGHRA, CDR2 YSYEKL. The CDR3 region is CASSQESRQGKGYTF. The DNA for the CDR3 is TGCGCCAGCAGCCAAGAATCCCGACAGGGGAAAGGCTACACCTTC.

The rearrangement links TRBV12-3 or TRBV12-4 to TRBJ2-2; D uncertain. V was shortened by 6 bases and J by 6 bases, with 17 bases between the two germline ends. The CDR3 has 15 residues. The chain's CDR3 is CASRWAPPAAGELFF. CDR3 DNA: TGTGCCAGCAGATGGGCCCCACCCGCCGCCGGGGAGCTGTTTTTT.

The CDR3 nucleotides are TGCAGTGCTGGCTCAACTAGCGGGATAGCGCTTAGTTACTCCTACGAGCAGTACTTC. Encoded protein: CSAGSTSGIALSYSYEQYF. The chain carries TRBV20-1 and TRBJ2-7; 10 nucleotides line up with TRBD2. J lost 0 bases, V lost 5 bases, and 19 bases had no gene match. The CDR3 loop spans 19 amino acids. CDR1 and CDR2 from the germline V gene are DFQATT and SNEGSKA (reference sequence).